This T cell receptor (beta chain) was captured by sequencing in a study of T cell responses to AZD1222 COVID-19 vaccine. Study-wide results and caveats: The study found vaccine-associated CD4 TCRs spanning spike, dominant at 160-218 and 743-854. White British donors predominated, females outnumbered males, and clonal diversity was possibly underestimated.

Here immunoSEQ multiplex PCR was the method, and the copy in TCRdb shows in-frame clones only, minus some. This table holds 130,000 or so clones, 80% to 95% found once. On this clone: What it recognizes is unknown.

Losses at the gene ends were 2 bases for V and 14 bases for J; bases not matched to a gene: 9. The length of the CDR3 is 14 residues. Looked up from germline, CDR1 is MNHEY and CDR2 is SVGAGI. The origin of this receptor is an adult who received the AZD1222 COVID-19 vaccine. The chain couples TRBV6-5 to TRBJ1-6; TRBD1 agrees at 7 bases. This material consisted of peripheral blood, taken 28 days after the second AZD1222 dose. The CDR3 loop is CASSYPGTAGSLHF. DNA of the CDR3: TGTGCCAGCAGTTACCCAGGGACAGCCGGGTCCCTCCACTTT.